This passage covers 29 T cell receptor beta chains from one sample sequenced in a study of T cells in Graves' hyperthyroidism and ophthalmopathy (dated by TCRdb to the late 2010s). Libraries were made using multiplex PCR. Instrument used: Illumina HiSeq 2000. Amplification of TCR beta CDR3 regions was carried out from RNA transcripts. The first round of RT-PCR for the TCR CDR3 was performed with the HTBI primer set and the Qiagen OneStep RT-PCR kit. Through fastp at Q25 and MiXCR, TCRdb rebuilt clones from the public reads, retaining in-frame beta chains. Merged by CDR3 protein, the rows form single entries marked with the most common genes and DNA. The sample profile shows fewer than 450,000 distinct CDR3 sequences; about a sixth of them were found once. Of the sample, approximately 30% falls within the top ten clones. Sample: blood. The origin of the receptors is a woman aged 25 to 39 with Graves' hyperthyroidism that later progressed to Graves' ophthalmopathy.

This clonotype has a count of ten or more. The rearrangement links TRBV27 to TRBJ2-5, with D perhaps matching TRBD1 (6 bases). CDR1 MNHEY and CDR2 SMNVEV come from the germline V gene (reference sequence). Deletions cut 1 base from V and 1 base from J, with 10 bases between. The CDR3 length is 15 residues. The CDR3 DNA reads as TGTGCCAGCAGTTTATTGACAGGTTCCCAAGAGACCCAGTACTTC. Translated: CASSLLTGSQETQYF.

This clonotype was seen a few times. The rearrangement links TRBV5-1 to TRBJ1-2, with D unclear. The germline V and J ends were trimmed by 0 bases and 3 bases, with 12 bases remaining between them. The CDR3 has 15 amino acids. The V gene's germline CDR1 is SGHRS and CDR2 YFSETQ. CDR3 nucleotide sequence: TGCGCCAGCAGCTTGGGCGGGGTTTCAGACTATGGCTACACCTTC. Amino acid sequence: CASSLGGVSDYGYTF.

This clonotype was counted at least ten times. The V and J genes are TRBV20-1 and TRBJ2-3, with D perhaps matching TRBD2 (7 bases). This CDR3 is built from 13 residues. The germline V and J ends were trimmed by 2 bases and 4 bases, with 10 bases remaining between them. The V gene's germline CDR1 is DFQATT and CDR2 SNEGSKA (reference sequence). The CDR3 protein is CSARREGADTQYF. As DNA, the CDR3 is TGCAGTGCTAGAAGGGAGGGGGCAGATACGCAGTATTTT.

This rearrangement joins TRBV28 to TRBJ1-6; D may be TRBD1 (6 bases). V was clipped by 9 bases and J by 6 bases, with 9 bases between them. The CDR3 covers 12 residues. Germline V gene data show CDR1 as MDHEN and CDR2 as SYDVKM. CDR3 in DNA: TGTGCCAGTACAGGGATTAATTCACCCCTCCACTTT. Translated: CASTGINSPLHF.

This clonotype was observed many times. The chain employs TRBV11-2 and TRBJ2-1, with 7 nucleotides matching TRBD1. The CDR3 is 13 amino acids. The V and J ends lost 5 bases and 5 bases, in that order; junction bases with no gene match: 3. From germline, CDR1 is SGHAT and CDR2 FQNNGV. As DNA, the CDR3 is TGTGCCAGCAGCCGGGACAGAGACAATGAGCAGTTCTTC. This gives the protein CASSRDRDNEQFF.

This clonotype came up many times. This chain's CDR3 is CAWRRGQGPSNYGYTF. Written as DNA, the CDR3 is TGTGCCTGGAGGCGGGGACAGGGTCCTTCAAACTATGGCTACACCTTC. The V and J genes are TRBV30 and TRBJ1-2, with 9 bases lining up with TRBD1. J gave up 2 bases and V 3 bases, and 10 bases lay outside the gene matches. CDR1 is GTSNPN and CDR2 is SVGIG in the germline V gene (reference sequence). CDR3 length: 16 amino acids.

The chain is built from TRBV6-1 and TRBJ2-2, with TRBD1 matching 8 bases. CDR1 and CDR2 from the germline V gene are MNHNS and SASEGT. CDR3 length equals 12 residues. Unmatched junction bases numbered 0, after V lost 8 bases and J lost 4 bases. The CDR3 protein is CASGTGTGELFF. CDR3 DNA sequence: TGTGCCAGCGGGACAGGCACCGGGGAGCTGTTTTTT.

The chain has TRBV11-2 and TRBJ2-1; 8 bases are a match to TRBD2. The CDR3 loop spans 17 amino acids. Unmatched junction bases numbered 11, after V lost 5 bases and J lost 2 bases. Germline CDR1 reads SGHAT; CDR2 reads FQNNGV. The CDR3 here is CASSVHTGTRAYNEQFF. The CDR3 DNA reads TGTGCCAGCAGCGTACACACCGGGACTAGGGCCTACAATGAGCAGTTCTTC.

This clonotype was seen many times. Here the CDR3 reads CASNGGGPTVRPYEQYF. The DNA for the CDR3 is TGTGCCAGCAACGGGGGAGGGCCGACGGTTCGCCCCTACGAGCAGTACTTC. The V call is TRBV2, the J call TRBJ2-7; TRBD2 aligns across 7 bases. V was clipped by 7 bases and J by 2 bases; unmatched bases: 17. CDR3 size: 17 residues. CDR1 SNHLY and CDR2 FYNNEI come from the germline V gene.

This clonotype was seen at least ten times. The chain carries TRBV3-1 and TRBJ2-7; 8 nucleotides match TRBD2. Germline V gives CDR1 LGHDT, CDR2 YNNKEL (reference sequence). J gave up 2 bases and V 4 bases, and 7 bases lay outside the gene matches. This CDR3 contains 15 residues. In nucleotides, the CDR3 is TGTGCCAGCAGCCTCAACCCGGGGGGGGCCTACGAGCAGTACTTC. It codes for CASSLNPGGAYEQYF.

This clonotype occurred many times. The chain carries TRBV12-3 or TRBV12-4 and TRBJ1-4, with a weak D call TRBD1 (5 bases). V lost 6 bases, J lost 6 bases, and 14 bases lay in between. This CDR3 contains 14 residues. DNA for the CDR3: TGTGCCAGCAGCCGATCGGGACGGTATGAAAAACTGTTTTTT. Its protein product is CASSRSGRYEKLFF.

The table lists this clonotype with many counts. V is TRBV13 and J is TRBJ2-2; possibly TRBD1 for D (6 bases). CDR3 length equals 15 residues. V lost 3 bases to trimming and J lost 2 bases, with 10 bases between them. CDR1 and CDR2 (germline): PRHDT, FYEKMQ (reference sequence). The CDR3 sequence is CASSLDSKNTGELFF. The CDR3 DNA reads TGTGCCAGCAGCTTGGACAGCAAAAACACCGGGGAGCTGTTTTTT. Drawing the rest from reference TRBV13 and TRBJ2-2, the complete variable domain is AAGVIQSPRHLIKEKRETATLKCYPIPRHDTVYWYQQGPGQDPQFLISFYEKMQSDKGSIPDRFSAQQFSDYHSELNMSSLELGDSALYFCASSLDSKNTGELFFGEGSRLTVL.

The chain combines TRBV3-1 with TRBJ2-7, with no clear D. Germline CDR1 is LGHDT and CDR2 is YNNKEL (reference sequence). The CDR3 is 14 residues long. V gave up 1 base and J gave up 4 bases, with 11 bases separating them. The CDR3 here is CASSQGGNLYEQYF. The DNA of the CDR3 is TGTGCCAGCAGCCAAGGCGGCAACCTGTACGAGCAGTACTTC.

The J gene is TRBJ1-5, the V gene TRBV19; D is undetermined. Germline CDR1 and CDR2: LNHDA and SQIVND (reference sequence). V dropped 3 bases and J dropped 0 bases, with 15 bases sitting between them. The CDR3 runs to 17 residues. In nucleotides, the CDR3 is TGTGCCAGTAGTATCGCAGCAGCTTCCTATAGCAATCAGCCCCAGCATTTT. Residues: CASSIAAASYSNQPQHF. Looking up the rest from reference TRBV19 and TRBJ1-5 gives the full variable domain: DGGITQSPKYLFRKEGQNVTLSCEQNLNHDAMYWYRQDPGQGLRLIYYSQIVNDFQKGDIAEGYSVSREKKESFPLTVTSAQKNPTAFYLCASSIAAASYSNQPQHFGDGTRLSIL.

This clonotype was seen a few times. V is TRBV20-1 and J is TRBJ1-2; D unclear. The CDR3 totals 14 residues. Trimming left V 6 bases short and J 0 bases short, with 14 bases between. Germline values: CDR1 DFQATT, CDR2 SNEGSKA (reference sequence). CDR3 sequence (DNA): TGCAGTGCAGGAGGGTTCGGCACTAACTATGGCTACACCTTC. Its translation is CSAGGFGTNYGYTF.

The chain is built from TRBV30 and TRBJ1-1; D unresolved. The CDR3 is 13 amino acids. Germline assignment: CDR1 GTSNPN and CDR2 SVGIG (reference sequence). V was shortened by 4 bases and J by 0 bases, with 9 bases between the two germline ends. The CDR3 coding sequence is TGTGCCTGGAAATGGGAGTTGAACACTGAAGCTTTCTTT. This codes for CAWKWELNTEAFF.

This clonotype was observed a few times. The genes are TRBV7-9 and TRBJ1-2, with D possibly being TRBD1 (6 bases). Germline V gene sequence: CDR1 SEHNR, CDR2 FQNEAQ (reference sequence). V was shortened by 5 bases and J by 6 bases, with 16 bases between the two germline ends. There are 14 residues in the CDR3. In DNA form, the CDR3 reads TGTGCCAGCAGCCCCCTGGGGGCCGGGGATGGCTACACCTTC. This codes for CASSPLGAGDGYTF.

This clonotype was picked up many times. The chain employs TRBV12-5 and TRBJ2-3; D not resolved. In germline, CDR1 is LGHNT, CDR2 FRNRAP. V lost 4 bases, J lost 2 bases, and 4 bases lay in between. This CDR3 has 12 residues. CDR3: CASGYDTDTQYF. The DNA for the CDR3 is TGTGCTAGTGGTTACGACACAGATACGCAGTATTTT.

The table lists this clonotype with many counts. V and J are TRBV6-6 and TRBJ2-2; 9 bases fit TRBD1. Germline V CDR1 and CDR2: MNHNY, SVGAGI (reference sequence). The V gene end was trimmed by 1 base and the J gene end by 7 bases; junction bases not matched to a gene: 4. The CDR3 is 15 residues long. The CDR3 sequence: CASSYWGQGFGELFF. Written as DNA, the CDR3 is TGTGCCAGCAGTTACTGGGGACAGGGTTTCGGGGAGCTGTTTTTT.

This clonotype was seen ten or more times. V is TRBV20-1 and J is TRBJ2-5; 10 nucleotides match TRBD2. V gave up 6 bases and J gave up 4 bases; unmatched junction bases: 14. The CDR3 length is 16 residues. The germline V gene encodes CDR1 DFQATT and CDR2 SNEGSKA (reference sequence). The CDR3 DNA sequence: TGCAGTGCCTCCCACGGGACTAGCGTGGGGGGAGAGACCCAGTACTTC. Protein: CSASHGTSVGGETQYF.

This clonotype was detected ten times or more. The gene calls are TRBV27 and TRBJ2-1, with D unclear. The CDR3 runs 12 residues. V was pared by 5 bases and J by 3 bases, with 5 bases between. CDR1 is MNHEY and CDR2 is SMNVEV in the germline V gene (reference sequence). The CDR3 spells CASSNSYNEQFF. The CDR3 coding sequence is TGTGCCAGCAGTAACAGCTACAATGAGCAGTTCTTC.

Many counts were recorded for this clonotype. The gene calls are TRBV4-1 and TRBJ2-3, with D tentatively TRBD2 (5 bases). The CDR3 spans 14 residues. Germline loops: CDR1 MGHRA, CDR2 YSYEKL. V was cut by 1 base and J by 6 bases, with 11 bases left in between. The CDR3 here is CASSQGGRWDTQYF. The CDR3 DNA sequence: TGCGCCAGCAGCCAAGGAGGGCGGTGGGATACGCAGTATTTT.

This clonotype was found many times. The chain carries TRBV7-9 and TRBJ1-2; D perhaps matches TRBD1 (6 bases). This CDR3 contains 14 residues. Germline CDR1 reads SEHNR; CDR2 reads FQNEAQ (reference sequence). Trimming stripped 6 bases from V and 2 bases from J, with 13 bases between. CDR3 nucleotides: TGTGCCAGCAGTTTGGAAGGGGGGAACTATGGCTACACCTTC. It translates to CASSLEGGNYGYTF.

This clonotype was observed many times. The V and J genes are TRBV2 and TRBJ2-1; D is undetermined. CDR1 and CDR2 from the germline V gene are SNHLY and FYNNEI. V lost 1 base and J 1 base, leaving 11 bases between the germline ends. The CDR3 extends over 16 amino acids. CDR3 amino acids: CASSEEPVISYNEQFF. The CDR3 coding sequence is TGTGCCAGCAGTGAAGAGCCAGTGATATCCTACAATGAGCAGTTCTTC.

The chain carries TRBV28 and TRBJ1-1, with unresolved D. Deletions cut 5 bases from V and 4 bases from J, with 8 bases between. The germline V gene encodes CDR1 MDHEN and CDR2 SYDVKM. The CDR3 is made up of 12 amino acids. Here the CDR3 reads CASSTQGTEAFF. CDR3 nucleotides: TGTGCCAGCAGTACCCAAGGCACTGAAGCTTTCTTT.

This clonotype was counted ten times or more. The chain joins TRBV14 to TRBJ2-3; the D gene is possibly TRBD1 (5 bases). Trimming removed 6 bases from V and 2 bases from J, with 12 bases in between. The CDR3 covers 14 residues. Germline-derived CDR1 and CDR2 are SGHDN and FVKESK. CDR3 DNA sequence: TGTGCCAGCAGTACAGGTTTTCACACAGATACGCAGTATTTT. Encoded protein: CASSTGFHTDTQYF.

The chain recombines TRBV10-3 with TRBJ2-7; TRBD1 matches 11 bases. The CDR3 runs 14 residues. Germline-derived CDR1 and CDR2 are ENHRY and SYGVKD. The junction had 9 bases not matched to a gene; V was cut back by 11 bases and J by 3 bases. CDR3 residues: CAVNAGQGVYEQYF. The CDR3 region has the DNA TGTGCCGTCAACGCGGGACAGGGGGTCTACGAGCAGTACTTC.

This clonotype was picked up a small number of times. The gene calls are TRBV6-2 or TRBV6-3 and TRBJ2-6, with unresolved D. The V gene's germline CDR1 is MNHEY and CDR2 SVGEGT. The CDR3 spans 13 residues. V lost 9 bases, J lost 4 bases, and 10 bases lay in between. The CDR3 loop reads CARRTSGANVLTF. The CDR3 bases are TGTGCCAGGAGGACCTCCGGGGCCAACGTCCTGACTTTC.

The chain has TRBV29-1 and TRBJ2-7; 7 bases line up with TRBD1. This CDR3 spans 13 amino acids. V trimming: 6 bases; J trimming: 1 base; junction bases outside the gene matches: 6. Germline V lookup: CDR1 SQVTM, CDR2 ANQGSEA. CDR3 coding DNA: TGCAGCGTCAAGACAGGGTTGTCCTACGAGCAGTACTTC. It codes for CSVKTGLSYEQYF.